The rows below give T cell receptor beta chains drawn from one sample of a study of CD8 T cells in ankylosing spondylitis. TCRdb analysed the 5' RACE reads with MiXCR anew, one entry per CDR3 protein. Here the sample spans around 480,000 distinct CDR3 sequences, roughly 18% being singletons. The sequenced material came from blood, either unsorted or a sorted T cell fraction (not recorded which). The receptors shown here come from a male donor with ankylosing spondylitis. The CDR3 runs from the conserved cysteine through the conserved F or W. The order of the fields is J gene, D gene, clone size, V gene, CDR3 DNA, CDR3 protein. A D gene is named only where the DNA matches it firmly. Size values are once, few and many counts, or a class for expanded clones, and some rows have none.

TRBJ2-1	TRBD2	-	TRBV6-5	TGTGCCAGCAGGCACTCTAGCGGGAGCAAACAGTTCTTC	CASRHSSGSKQFF
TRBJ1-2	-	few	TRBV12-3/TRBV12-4	TGTGCCAGCATCTTCGGCAGGGGTGGCTACACCTTC	CASIFGRGGYTF
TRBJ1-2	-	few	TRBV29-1	TGCAGCGTTGTTGGTCGCAATGGGTATGGCTACACCTTC	CSVVGRNGYGYTF
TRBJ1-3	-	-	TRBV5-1	TGCGCCAGCAGCCGCTCGGGCAGCCACTCTGGAAACACCATATATTTT	CASSRSGSHSGNTIYF
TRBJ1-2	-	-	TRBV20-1	TGCAGTGCTCCCAACCCACTTTCCGATGACGGCTACACCTTC	CSAPNPLSDDGYTF
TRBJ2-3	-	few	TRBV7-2	TGTGCCAGCAGCTTAAGCCAGGGGCCAGATACGCAGTATTTT	CASSLSQGPDTQYF
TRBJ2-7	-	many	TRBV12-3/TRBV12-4	TGTGCCAGCAGTTTATGGCTAGACTCCTACGAGCAGTACTTC	CASSLWLDSYEQYF
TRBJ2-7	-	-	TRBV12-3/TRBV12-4	TGTGCCTGCTGTCAACCTTACAGGTCGGGGGCAACGGGGGAGCAGTACTTC	CACCQPYRSGATGEQYF
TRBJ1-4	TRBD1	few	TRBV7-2	TGTGCCAGCAGCTTGACTTACAGGGGTAGGGGGAATGAAAAACTGTTTTTT	CASSLTYRGRGNEKLFF
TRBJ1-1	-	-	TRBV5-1	TGCGCCAGCAGAACCCGAGGGGTTTCGAACACTGAAGCTTTCTTT	CASRTRGVSNTEAFF
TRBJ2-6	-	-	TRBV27	TGTGCCAGCAGTTTAGGGAGAGTCTCTGGGGCCAACGTCCTGACTTTC	CASSLGRVSGANVLTF
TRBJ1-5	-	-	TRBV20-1	TGCAGTGCTAGCGTGGCTGATCAGCCCCAGCATTTT	CSASVADQPQHF
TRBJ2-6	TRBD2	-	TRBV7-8	TGTGCCAGCACCCAGCGGGGGGGGGCCTCTGGGGCCAACGTCCTGACTTTC	CASTQRGGASGANVLTF
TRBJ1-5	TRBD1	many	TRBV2	TGTGCCAGCAGGGAACAGGGGGCAGGTCAGCCCCAGCATTTT	CASREQGAGQPQHF
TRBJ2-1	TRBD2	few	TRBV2	TGTGCCAGCAGTGAGGCTAGCGGGATGCGGTACAATGAGCAGTTCTTC	CASSEASGMRYNEQFF
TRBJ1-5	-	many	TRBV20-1	TGCAGTGCTAGTCGCAGTAATCAGCCCCAGCATTTT	CSASRSNQPQHF
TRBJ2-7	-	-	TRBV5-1	TGCGCCAGCAGCTTGCAGTACTTC	CASSLQYF
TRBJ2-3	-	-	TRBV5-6	TGTGCCAGTGGGCCCGGGACTCTCAACGGCGGGGATACGCAGTATTTT	CASGPGTLNGGDTQYF
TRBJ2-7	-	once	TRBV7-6	TGTGCCAGCAGCTCCACCCCTGGGGTATCCTCCTACGAGCAGTACTTC	CASSSTPGVSSYEQYF
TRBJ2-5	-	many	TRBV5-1	TGCGCCAGCAGCTTGAGGGTAGGCGCGGGGGCTAAAGAGACCCAGTACTTC	CASSLRVGAGAKETQYF
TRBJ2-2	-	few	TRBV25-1	TGTGCCAGTTATAGCGAGAACACCGGGGAGCTGTTTTTT	CASYSENTGELFF
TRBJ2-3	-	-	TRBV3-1	TGTGCCAGCAGCCACCGGTCCCCCAGGGGAGCAGATACGCAGTATTTT	CASSHRSPRGADTQYF
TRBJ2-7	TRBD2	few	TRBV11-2	TGTGCCAGCAGGAAACAGACTAGCGGTTCCTACGAGCAGTACTTC	CASRKQTSGSYEQYF
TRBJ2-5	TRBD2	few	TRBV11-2	TGTGCCAGCAGCTCCTCACCGGGGGGTGGGGAGACCCAGTACTTC	CASSSSPGGGETQYF
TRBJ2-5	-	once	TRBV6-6	TGTGCCAGCAGTTACAAGGGGGAGGACCAGTACTTC	CASSYKGEDQYF
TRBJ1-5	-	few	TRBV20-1	TGCAGTGCCGAACGGACGAGCAATCAGCCCCAGCATTTT	CSAERTSNQPQHF
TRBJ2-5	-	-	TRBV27	TGTGCCACCCGAGGGCAGCTCAGCGAGACCCAGTACTTC	CATRGQLSETQYF
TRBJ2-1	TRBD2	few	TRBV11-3	TGTGCCAGCCGGGGGGACGACAATGAGCAGTTCTTC	CASRGDDNEQFF
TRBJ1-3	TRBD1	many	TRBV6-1	TGTGCCAGCAGGCGGGACAGTGGAAACACCATATATTTT	CASRRDSGNTIYF
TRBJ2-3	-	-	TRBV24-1	TGTGCCACCAGTGATCCCAGGGGGGGGACAGATACGCAGTATTTT	CATSDPRGGTDTQYF
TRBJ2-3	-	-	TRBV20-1	TGCAGTGCCCTCCCGACAACAGATACGCAGTATTTT	CSALPTTDTQYF
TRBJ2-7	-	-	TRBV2	TGTGCCAGCAGTGGGAATGTCTACGAGCAGTACTTC	CASSGNVYEQYF
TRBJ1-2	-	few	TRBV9	TGTGCCAGCAGCGATCCGGAGGTCGACTCTGGTACCTATGGCTACACCTTC	CASSDPEVDSGTYGYTF
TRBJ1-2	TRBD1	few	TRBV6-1	TGTGCCAGCAGTGAAGTAACAGGGGGCGCTTATAACTATGGCTACACCTTC	CASSEVTGGAYNYGYTF
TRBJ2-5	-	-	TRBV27	TGTGCCACCCAGAGAGGGCTACAAGAGACCCAGTACTTC	CATQRGLQETQYF
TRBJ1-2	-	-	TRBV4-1	TGCGCCAGCAGCCAAGATGGGGGGACCGCTGACCACGGACGCTATGGCTACACCTTC	CASSQDGGTADHGRYGYTF
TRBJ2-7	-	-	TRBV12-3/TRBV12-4	TGTGCCAGCTCCTATGCGGGGGCGCGGGAGCAGTACTTC	CASSYAGAREQYF
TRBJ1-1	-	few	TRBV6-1	TGTGCCAGCAGAGAGAAATCGAACACTGAAGCTTTCTTT	CASREKSNTEAFF
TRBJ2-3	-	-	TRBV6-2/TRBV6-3	TGTGCCAGCGGGCAGGACAGTCCGAATACGCAGTATTTT	CASGQDSPNTQYF
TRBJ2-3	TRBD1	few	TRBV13	TGTGCCAGCAGCTTATGGGCAGGGGGCCCAGATACGCAGTATTTT	CASSLWAGGPDTQYF
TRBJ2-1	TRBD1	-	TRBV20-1	TGCAGTGCTAGATCCGGGACAGGGTTACTTAATGAGCAGTTCTTC	CSARSGTGLLNEQFF
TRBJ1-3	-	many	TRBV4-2	TGTGCCAGCAGCCAAGGAGGAAGTAGGGCCAGATCTGGAAACACCATATATTTT	CASSQGGSRARSGNTIYF
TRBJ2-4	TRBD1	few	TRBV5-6	TGTGCCAGCAGTTGGGACAGGGGAGCCAAAAACATTCAGTACTTC	CASSWDRGAKNIQYF
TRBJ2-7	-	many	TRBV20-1	TGCAGTGCTAGAGGGTCTAGAAACGGCCCTCTACGACCGCAGTACTTC	CSARGSRNGPLRPQYF
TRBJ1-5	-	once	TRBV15	TGTGCCACCAGCAGAAAGGGTGGAGAGCCCCAGCATTTT	CATSRKGGEPQHF
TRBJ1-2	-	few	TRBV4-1	TGCGCCAGCAGCCAAGAGGTGTTGAACTATGGCTACACCTTC	CASSQEVLNYGYTF
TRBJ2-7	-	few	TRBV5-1	TGCGCCAGCAGGGAGAGTTTAGGTTACGAGCAGTACTTC	CASRESLGYEQYF
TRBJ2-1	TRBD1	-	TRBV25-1	TGTGCCAGCAGTGTGACAGGGGACAATGAGCAGTTCTTC	CASSVTGDNEQFF
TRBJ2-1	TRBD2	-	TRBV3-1	TGTGCCAGCAGCCCTAGCGGGAGGGCCCAAAATGAGCAGTTCTTC	CASSPSGRAQNEQFF